This TCR beta chain was identified in a study of cytomegalovirus exposure and HLA in healthy donors (dated by TCRdb to the late 2010s). Concerning the study at large: A later analysis indicated that the 95 to 150 validation repertoires were generated on the platform also employed for the approximately 670 repertoires of the first cohort. Along with the approximately 620-subject first cohort, a separate validation cohort of around 120 different subjects was used. The study combined high-throughput TCR immunosequencing, statistical association of individual TCRs with disease status, and machine learning to predict cytomegalovirus infection status. The aim of the study was to test whether cataloging public T cell receptors could identify signatures of past pathogen exposure.

Broad study findings and their caveats: The study gave a list of some 150 TCR beta chains associated with cytomegalovirus. In both the original and validation cohorts, the classifier was reported to diagnose cytomegalovirus status with high specificity and sensitivity. Three of the identified cytomegalovirus-associated TCR beta chains were confirmed in vitro to be specific for cytomegalovirus antigens. All 120 or so repertoires were used to score co-occurrence in the validation cohort in a later analysis, because that analysis had no HLA typing for the cohort. A later analysis found that TCRs clustered in the first cohort also tended to co-occur in the 120 or so validation repertoires, with 94% of cluster scores above 0. According to the authors, the approach could potentially be generalized to other disease states and immunological phenotypes. Most TCR sequences were observed very rarely across donors, whereas some public TCRs were present in many individuals.

Donors formed part of the validation cohort, which comprised over a hundred subjects and was distinct from the first cohort of fewer than 750 subjects. The method behind the library was the immunoSEQ multiplex PCR assay. The study's processing was this. A statistical classification framework was built for diagnosing cytomegalovirus status from the catalog of TCR beta chain sequences. TCRdb holds this immuneACCESS table with in-frame rearrangements only. Some clones are missing; in checked studies, unresolved V genes explain under half, and the rest has no known cause. The DNA was the basis for D and trimming; V, J and clone size are from that table. Here the sample has 35,000 to 50,000 clones; approximately 94% occur a single time. The ten largest clones capture around 2.1% of the sample. The CDR3 sequence holds 19 residues, the cysteine and phenylalanine included. The only DNA kept is the CDR3, 57 bases in frame from the first base. The CDR1 and CDR2 encoded by the germline V gene are MGHRA and YSYEKL. The V end gives up 1 base and the J end 3 bases, leaving 13 bases in the junction not matched to a gene.

With regard to this clone: This receptor's antigen is unknown. No much larger clonotype is one base removed from it; base qualities were not supplied.

The receptor was isolated from a woman aged 18-30 years in good health and CMV-seronegative. What was sequenced was PBMCs. Recombination joined TRBV4-1 with TRBJ2-3; 10 bases in the junction line up with TRBD2. The sequenced DNA: TGCGCCAGCAGCCAAGTCCCCAAGACCGGGACTAGCGTTACAGATACGCAGTATTTT. Its amino acids are CASSQVPKTGTSVTDTQYF.